A selection of T cell receptor beta chains follows, all from one sample in a study of cytomegalovirus exposure and HLA in healthy donors. Using immunoSEQ multiplex PCR, the repertoire was profiled, and TCRdb retains in-frame clones only, with some absent. The sample yields under 250,000 clones, more than 75% seen once. Sequenced input: PBMCs. These receptors were collected from a man aged 18 to 29 in good health and CMV-seronegative. CDR3s include the opening cysteine and the closing phenylalanine or tryptophan.

j_gene | v_gene | CDR3aa
TRBJ2-7 | TRBV7-9 | CASSLGINLYEQYF
TRBJ2-7 | TRBV6-5 | CASRQNSGGSYEQYF
TRBJ2-3 | TRBV15 | CATSKSLPDTQYF
TRBJ1-5 | TRBV19 | CASAGTGNQPQHF
TRBJ2-3 | TRBV18 | CASSPRLGQGGDTQYF
TRBJ1-6 | TRBV6-5 | CASSLGGHSPLHF
TRBJ1-5 | TRBV9 | CASSVGGDSSNQPQHF
TRBJ1-2 | TRBV28 | CASSLLARHGYTF
TRBJ1-5 | TRBV30 | CAWRGQGGQPQHF
TRBJ1-2 | TRBV7-8 | CASSLGLRGGYTF
TRBJ2-4 | TRBV30 | CAWSVGSNSKNIQYF
TRBJ2-1 | TRBV6-6 | CASSYPYDEQFF
TRBJ2-7 | TRBV7-8 | CASSSQGQAIYEQYF
TRBJ2-7 | TRBV5-1 | CATLGGLAGFKSYEQYF
TRBJ2-7 | TRBV29-1 | CSVEGQYRGGEQYF
TRBJ2-1 | TRBV5-6 | CASSWGGQQQFF
TRBJ2-7 | TRBV11-3 | CASSLVAESGQYF
TRBJ1-2 | TRBV5-4 | CASSVRQGELYGYTF
TRBJ1-2 | TRBV4-3 | CASSQPGEPYGYTF
TRBJ2-7 | TRBV5-1 | CASSLVAFHRGPLYSYEQYF
TRBJ1-3 | TRBV6-5 | CASRDGGGSGNTIYF
TRBJ1-2 | TRBV4-3 | CASSQGSQGALVYGYTF
TRBJ1-1 | TRBV30 | CAWMDRGGPEAFF
TRBJ2-1 | TRBV5-1 | CASSPSGGYYNEQFF
TRBJ1-2 | TRBV15 | CATSTRQGRFDGYTF
TRBJ2-7 | TRBV4-1 | CASSQVGRGDEQYF
TRBJ1-5 | TRBV2 | CASAGEESPQHF
TRBJ2-3 | TRBV28 | CASSLRRGGSDTQYF
TRBJ1-1 | TRBV5-1 | CASSLQLNTEAFF
TRBJ1-2 | TRBV18 | CASSERQTNYGYTF
TRBJ2-1 | TRBV11-2 | CASRKAGDNEQFF
TRBJ2-2 | TRBV7-3 | CASSLSSGNTGELFF
TRBJ1-2 | TRBV4-2 | CASSQEGTAGYGYTF
TRBJ1-1 | TRBV27 | CASKRGQGLNTEAFF
TRBJ2-2 | TRBV4-3 | CASSQGLSNTGELFF
TRBJ2-7 | TRBV28 | CASIPGQGNEQYF
TRBJ1-6 | TRBV27 | CASRRGQALQFYNSPLHF
TRBJ2-2 | TRBV11-3 | CASSQRGNTGELFF
TRBJ1-1 | TRBV6-5 | CASSYSRGGDPEAFF
TRBJ2-1 | TRBV18 | CASSGDRSNNEQFF
TRBJ1-1 | TRBV4-3 | CASSLTGGTEAFF
TRBJ2-5 | TRBV5-1 | CASSWTSGQETQYF
TRBJ1-6 | TRBV7-2 | CASSSTLTWRDSPLHF
TRBJ2-3 | TRBV28 | CASFQGTDTQYF
TRBJ2-4 | TRBV18 | CASSPAGAGIAKNIQYF
TRBJ2-7 | TRBV2 | CASGDIYEQYF